Each of the 23 T cell receptor beta chains below was sequenced from the same sample in a study of identical twins. TCRdb re-called the 5' RACE reads with MiXCR, one entry per CDR3 protein. The sample carries about 920,000 distinct CDR3 sequences, over 9% recorded once. These sequences were also reported in another study, on yellow fever vaccine responses in identical twins.

The sample consisted of PBMCs. Source of these receptors: a woman between 18 and 29 years old in good health.

The sample holds many counts of this clonotype. The rearrangement joins TRBV12-3 or TRBV12-4 to TRBJ2-2; 7 bases match TRBD1. V lost 5 bases and J lost 0; bases outside the gene matches: 3. The CDR3 totals 15 residues. CDR3 DNA: TGTGCCAGCAGTAAGGGGACAGCGAACACCGGGGAGCTGTTTTTT. Translation gives CASSKGTANTGELFF.

A word on this clonotype: One end of the junction does not line up with germline, which may come from a read error. The CDR3 DNA reads as TGTGCCAGCTGCCAAGATCTCACAGGGGCGCGCACAGATACGCAGTATTTT. It is translated as CASCQDLTGARTDTQYF. The V gene is TRBV3-1, the J gene TRBJ2-3; 7 bases line up with TRBD1. The V gene's germline CDR1 is LGHDT and CDR2 YNNKEL (reference sequence). The CDR3 length is 17 residues.

This chain links TRBV4-1 with TRBJ2-3; D call uncertain. The CDR3 contains 16 residues. The germline V gene has CDR1 MGHRA and CDR2 YSYEKL. V lost 1 base and J lost 1, with 12 bases in between. CDR3 sequence: CASSQVNLRGTDTQYF. CDR3 DNA: TGCGCCAGCAGCCAAGTAAACTTAAGGGGCACAGATACGCAGTATTTT.

The chain employs TRBV10-3 and TRBJ1-2; no clear D gene. Germline CDR1 ENHRY, CDR2 SYGVKD. Trimming removed 5 bases from V and 4 bases from J, with 14 bases in between. The CDR3 is 14 amino acids. This CDR3 reads CAISTLDGAYGYTF. As DNA, the CDR3 is TGTGCCATCAGTACCTTAGACGGAGCCTATGGCTACACCTTC.

This clonotype has a handful of counts. The chain couples TRBV2 to TRBJ2-7; D is unresolved. Looked up from germline, CDR1 is SNHLY and CDR2 is FYNNEI. Trimming removed 6 bases at V and 6 bases at J, with 9 bases between. The CDR3 contains 11 residues. This chain's CDR3 is CASSHEREQYF. For the CDR3, the DNA is TGTGCCAGCAGCCACGAGCGCGAGCAGTACTTC.

This chain connects TRBV4-1 to TRBJ2-2; maybe TRBD1 (6 bases). CDR3 length equals 16 residues. The germline V gene encodes CDR1 MGHRA and CDR2 YSYEKL. V lost 1 base to trimming and J lost 5 bases, with 14 bases between them. CDR3 sequence (DNA): TGCGCCAGCAGCCAAGTGGGGACACCGACTACCGGGGAGCTGTTTTTT. Translating it yields CASSQVGTPTTGELFF.

This clonotype occurred many times. V gene TRBV27 combines with J gene TRBJ1-6; TRBD1 matches at 8 bases. The junction had 16 bases not matched to a gene; V was cut back by 5 bases and J by 7 bases. The V gene's germline CDR1 is MNHEY and CDR2 SMNVEV (reference sequence). This CDR3 region has 18 residues. The CDR3 nucleotides read TGTGCCAGCAGTGGAGACAGGGGAGACCTAGGTTGGAATTCACCCCTCCACTTT. Translated: CASSGDRGDLGWNSPLHF.

The V and J genes are TRBV3-1 and TRBJ2-5; perhaps TRBD1 as D (6 bases). The CDR3 runs to 17 residues. Germline assignment: CDR1 LGHDT and CDR2 YNNKEL (reference sequence). V was shortened by 0 bases and J by 1 base, with 15 bases between the two germline ends. CDR3 residues: CASSQESRGRTQETQYF. Here the CDR3 DNA reads TGTGCCAGCAGCCAAGAAAGCAGGGGCCGAACCCAAGAGACCCAGTACTTC.

This clonotype was counted a few times. The chain combines TRBV5-6 with TRBJ2-1, with 7 bases lining up with TRBD2. The CDR3 is 14 amino acids. CDR1 is SGHDT and CDR2 is YYEEEE in the germline V gene. V shed 4 bases, J shed 10 bases, and the junction held 11 bases outside the gene matches. The CDR3 loop reads CASSMPASGGEQFF. The CDR3 nucleotides are TGTGCCAGCAGCATGCCGGCTAGCGGTGGCGAGCAGTTCTTC.

V usage is TRBV3-1 and J usage is TRBJ2-4; the D gene is possibly TRBD1 (7 bases). From germline, CDR1 is LGHDT and CDR2 YNNKEL (reference sequence). V was pared by 0 bases and J by 1 base, with 22 bases between. The CDR3 loop spans 20 amino acids. The CDR3 region is CASSQERTGVGRGAKNIQYF. The DNA for the CDR3 is TGTGCCAGCAGCCAAGAGCGAACAGGGGTCGGGAGAGGGGCCAAAAACATTCAGTACTTC.

This clonotype was recorded many times. This chain connects TRBV6-1 to TRBJ1-5, with a possible D match to TRBD1 (5 bases). The CDR3 extends over 14 amino acids. The germline V gene has CDR1 MNHNS and CDR2 SASEGT. Trimming removed 4 bases from V and 1 base from J, with 8 bases in between. The CDR3 loop reads CASSGQLSNQPQHF. The DNA for the CDR3 is TGTGCCAGCAGTGGACAGTTAAGCAATCAGCCCCAGCATTTT.

This rearrangement joins TRBV6-6 to TRBJ1-2; no clear D gene. Trimming removed 6 bases from V and 4 bases from J, with 9 bases in between. There are 12 residues in the CDR3. Germline V CDR1 and CDR2: MNHNY, SVGAGI (reference sequence). The CDR3 spells CASRTTSYGYTF. The CDR3 DNA is TGTGCCAGCAGGACAACATCCTATGGCTACACCTTC.

The chain combines TRBV27 with TRBJ2-7; D might be TRBD1 (6 bases). The CDR3 has 17 amino acids. CDR1 is MNHEY, CDR2 SMNVEV, per germline (reference sequence). Trimming left V 3 bases short and J 1 base short, with 19 bases between. The CDR3 DNA is TGTGCCAGCAGTTTTCGCCCCTGGCAGGGGATTTCCTACGAGCAGTACTTC. Amino acids: CASSFRPWQGISYEQYF.

This clonotype was detected only a few times. This rearrangement joins TRBV20-1 to TRBJ2-7; D not certain. The CDR3 contains 13 residues. Trimming took off 1 base at V and 0 bases at J, with 7 bases between the two ends. CDR1 is DFQATT and CDR2 is SNEGSKA in the germline V gene (reference sequence). The CDR3 region is CSARGWGSYEQYV. The CDR3 nucleotides read TGCAGTGCTAGAGGGTGGGGCTCCTACGAGCAGTACGTC.

The sample holds many counts of this clonotype. The chain is built from TRBV20-1 and TRBJ1-4; 7 bases are a match to TRBD1. Germline V gene lookup returns CDR1 DFQATT and CDR2 SNEGSKA (reference sequence). Trimming cost V 5 bases and J 5 bases; bases outside gene matches: 8. The CDR3 is 14 residues long. CDR3 in amino acids: CSASHRGRNEKLFF. The CDR3 DNA reads TGCAGTGCTTCACACAGGGGAAGAAATGAAAAACTGTTTTTT.

This chain connects TRBV20-1 to TRBJ2-7, with 7 bases that match TRBD1. CDR1 DFQATT and CDR2 SNEGSKA come from the germline V gene (reference sequence). Trimming took 5 bases from V and 1 from J; bases not matched to a gene: 5. This CDR3 is built from 13 residues. The CDR3 DNA is TGCAGTGCTCGACAGGGAAGATCCTACGAGCAGTACTTC. Its translation: CSARQGRSYEQYF.

The table lists this clonotype with many counts. The gene calls are TRBV15 and TRBJ2-3; no firm D call. Trimming removed 1 base from V and 1 base from J, with 9 bases in between. This CDR3 spans 15 amino acids. Germline-derived CDR1 and CDR2 are LNHNV and YYDKDF (reference sequence). In nucleotides, the CDR3 is TGTGCCACCAGCAGAGTCCGAATCCGCACAGATACGCAGTATTTT. It codes for CATSRVRIRTDTQYF.

This clonotype was observed at least ten times. V and J are TRBV5-1 and TRBJ2-1; D possibly corresponds to TRBD2 (5 bases). The CDR3 spans 15 residues. Trimming took off 0 bases at V and 6 bases at J, with 13 bases between the two ends. CDR1 and CDR2 from the germline V gene are SGHRS and YFSETQ. The chain's CDR3 is CASSLARGRGNEQFF. DNA of the CDR3: TGCGCCAGCAGCTTGGCCCGGGGTAGAGGCAATGAGCAGTTCTTC.

The table lists this clonotype with many counts. This chain joins TRBV4-1 and TRBJ2-5; D uncertain. Germline-derived CDR1 and CDR2 are MGHRA and YSYEKL. This CDR3 contains 13 residues. Trimming shortened V by 1 base and J by 4 bases, and 7 bases separated the two germline ends. In DNA, the CDR3 is TGCGCCAGCAGCCAAGCCCAGATAGAGACCCAGTACTTC. It specifies CASSQAQIETQYF.

This clonotype has at least ten counts. The junction differs from germline at one of its ends, possibly a read error. The gene calls are TRBV5-1 and TRBJ1-1; TRBD1 matches at 7 bases. The germline V gene has CDR1 SGHRS and CDR2 YFSETQ. The CDR3 covers 14 residues. CDR3 nucleotides: TGTGCCAGCAGCTTAGGGGGCTTGAACACTGAAGCTTTCTTT. Translated, it gives CASSLGGLNTEAFF.

The J gene is TRBJ2-2, the V gene TRBV7-3, with 8 nucleotides matching TRBD2. Germline V lookup: CDR1 SGHTA, CDR2 FQGTGA. V shed 2 bases, J shed 0 bases, and the junction held 5 bases outside the gene matches. CDR3 length: 17 amino acids. The CDR3 DNA reads as TGTGCCAGCAGCTTATTGACTAGCGTACCGAACACCGGGGAGCTGTTTTTT. It yields the protein CASSLLTSVPNTGELFF.

The chain links TRBV11-2 to TRBJ2-2, with D unclear. The CDR3 contains 13 residues. Trimming took off 5 bases at V and 3 bases at J, with 7 bases between the two ends. Germline V gene lookup returns CDR1 SGHAT and CDR2 FQNNGV. The CDR3 region has the DNA TGTGCCAGCAGCGCCTCTCACACCGGGGAGCTGTTTTTT. Amino acid sequence: CASSASHTGELFF.

This clonotype was seen at least ten times. This sequence joins TRBV7-9 and TRBJ2-1; no firm D call. CDR1 and CDR2 from the germline V gene are SEHNR and FQNEAQ (reference sequence). The CDR3 consists of 14 residues. The V end was cut by 7 bases, the J end by 0 bases, with 10 bases between. CDR3 nucleotide sequence: TGTGCCAGCAATAAGCGTAGCTCCTACAATGAGCAGTTCTTC. This sequence encodes CASNKRSSYNEQFF.